Following are 29 T cell receptor beta chains from one sample sequenced in a study of CD8+CD57+ T cells in acquired aplastic anemia. The study profiled TCR beta VDJ and CDR3 using genomic DNA as template. TCRdb fed the reads into MiXCR, producing one record per CDR3 protein. Of about 58,000 distinct CDR3 sequences listed, around 57% are singletons. Sequenced patients had shown CD8+CD57+ cell expansion by flow cytometry. Sequenced sample: sorted CD4+, CD8+, or CD8+CD57+ T cells (not recorded which) from PBMCs. Receptors originate from a human donor with aplastic anemia.

Turning to this clonotype: Given the absence of the conserved phenylalanine or tryptophan at the CDR3 end, a read error is likely. The DNA is left out, because the CDR3 cannot be placed on it with certainty; the CDR3 is given as TCRdb lists it. The V gene is TRBV15, the J gene TRBJ2-1. Looked up from germline, CDR1 is LNHNV and CDR2 is YYDKDF (reference sequence). The CDR3 is made up of 8 amino acids, end residues included. The CDR3 reads CATSRALE.

V is TRBV10-3 and J is TRBJ1-2; D is ambiguous. The CDR3 contains 16 residues. The V end lost 0 bases, the J end lost 6 bases, and 17 bases lay between the germline ends. Per germline, CDR1 ENHRY and CDR2 SYGVKD. The CDR3 is CAISESIGRGEHGYTF. The CDR3 coding sequence is TGTGCCATCAGTGAGTCGATAGGCCGCGGTGAGCATGGCTACACCTTC.

This clonotype was found once. The chain joins TRBV6-1 to TRBJ2-5; D may correspond to TRBD1 or TRBD2 (5 bases each). CDR1 and CDR2 from the germline V gene are MNHNS and SASEGT. Trimming cost V 8 bases and J 4 bases, with 14 bases left between them. The CDR3 is made up of 13 amino acids. As DNA, the CDR3 is TGTGCCAGCCGCATTCATGGGGGAGAGACCCAGTACTTC. Its protein product is CASRIHGGETQYF.

This clonotype appeared a few times. The CDR3 loop reads CSVEGVGTGYGYTF. DNA of the CDR3: TGCAGCGTGGAGGGCGTGGGCACGGGCTATGGCTACACCTTC. The V call is TRBV29-1, the J call TRBJ1-2; D not certain. CDR3 length: 14 amino acids. From germline, CDR1 is SQVTM and CDR2 ANQGSEA. V was shortened by 6 bases and J by 4 bases, with 18 bases between the two germline ends.

This clonotype was counted ten times or more. One end of the junction is discordant with germline, which a read error may explain. The J gene is TRBJ2-1, the V gene TRBV27, with TRBD2 matching over 13 bases. Germline CDR1 and CDR2: MNHEY and SMNVEV (reference sequence). There are 13 residues in the CDR3. This CDR3 is CASRQGLAGSLSF. DNA for the CDR3: TGTGCCAGCAGACAGGGACTAGCGGGAAGTCTGTCCTTC.

This clonotype was counted between two and nine times. V and J are TRBV15 and TRBJ2-7, with D maybe TRBD1 (6 bases). CDR3 length: 14 residues. Germline CDR1 LNHNV, CDR2 YYDKDF (reference sequence). V was cut by 3 bases and J by 3 bases, with 12 bases left in between. The CDR3 DNA follows: TGTGCCACCAGCAGTCCCGGGACAATCTACGAGCAGTACTTC. It yields the protein CATSSPGTIYEQYF.

The table lists this clonotype with many counts. V and J are TRBV2 and TRBJ2-2; 8 positions match TRBD1. The CDR3 length is 18 residues. V lost 2 bases, J lost 1 base, and 9 bases stayed unmatched. Germline V CDR1 and CDR2: SNHLY, FYNNEI. DNA for the CDR3: TGTGCCAGCAGTGAATTATACGGGACAGGAGGGAACACCGGGGAGCTGTTTTTT. Translating it yields CASSELYGTGGNTGELFF.

This clonotype was counted at least ten times. The V gene is TRBV4-1, the J gene TRBJ1-2; a possible D gene is TRBD1 (6 bases). The CDR3 runs 13 residues. The V end lost 3 bases, the J end lost 8 bases, and 13 bases lay between the germline ends. Germline V CDR1 and CDR2: MGHRA, YSYEKL. The CDR3 region is CASSQGGRSGYTF. DNA for the CDR3: TGCGCCAGCAGCCAGGGGGGGCGTAGCGGCTACACCTTC.

The chain recombines TRBV10-3 with TRBJ2-5, with 11 bases fitting TRBD2. The CDR3 runs 14 residues. Germline lookup yields CDR1 ENHRY and CDR2 SYGVKD. Losses at the gene ends were 6 bases for V and 5 bases for J; bases not matched to a gene: 5. The DNA for the CDR3 is TGTGCCATCAGGGGGGGGACTAGCGGCGAGACCCAGTACTTC. Amino acid sequence: CAIRGGTSGETQYF.

This clonotype was counted ten times or more. This chain uses TRBV11-2 with TRBJ1-1, with D tentatively TRBD1 (5 bases). The CDR3 sequence is 14 residues long. Trimming removed 1 base at V and 2 bases at J, with 8 bases between. Germline assignment: CDR1 SGHAT and CDR2 FQNNGV. CDR3 loop: CASSLVQVNTEAFF. For the CDR3, the DNA is TGTGCCAGCAGCTTAGTACAGGTTAACACTGAAGCTTTCTTT. Together with reference TRBV11-2 and TRBJ1-1, the CDR3 gives the full variable domain: EAGVAQSPRYKIIEKRQSVAFWCNPISGHATLYWYQQILGQGPKLLIQFQNNGVVDDSQLPKDRFSAERLKGVDSTLKIQPAKLEDSAVYLCASSLVQVNTEAFFGQGTRLTVV.

This clonotype has at least ten counts. The chain is built from TRBV7-2 and TRBJ2-1; unclear D gene. Germline-derived CDR1 and CDR2 are SGHTA and FQGNSA. The CDR3 spans 13 residues. V lost 5 bases and J lost 5, with 10 bases in between. The CDR3 reads CASSIDSNNEQFF. The CDR3 bases are TGTGCCAGCAGCATCGACTCTAACAATGAGCAGTTCTTC.

The gene calls are TRBV7-6 and TRBJ2-5, with D perhaps assigned TRBD1 or TRBD2 (6 bases each). The V and J ends lost 0 bases and 5 bases respectively, with 10 bases between them. Germline CDR1 and CDR2: SGHVS and FNYEAQ. This CDR3 has 14 residues. The CDR3 region is CASSLARGAETQYF. The DNA of the CDR3 is TGTGCCAGCAGCTTAGCAAGGGGGGCTGAGACCCAGTACTTC.

As concerns this clonotype: This may come from a read error, since a much larger clone is one base off. No conserved phenylalanine or tryptophan is present at the end of the CDR3, so a read error is the likely explanation. This chain uses TRBV4-2 with TRBJ1-1; D is unresolved. There are 12 residues in the CDR3. V lost 6 bases and J lost 6, with 11 bases in between. CDR1 is LGHNA, CDR2 YNFKEQ, per germline. The CDR3 region is CASSLQSAEAFS. CDR3 DNA: TGTGCCAGCAGTCTTCAGAGCGCTGAAGCTTTCTCT.

The chain is built from TRBV2 and TRBJ1-2; no firm D call. Looked up from germline, CDR1 is SNHLY and CDR2 is FYNNEI. Trimming stripped 4 bases from V and 5 bases from J, with 11 bases between. The CDR3 loop spans 13 amino acids. DNA of the CDR3: TGTGCCAGCAGTGCACAGAGCCCATATGGCTACACCTTC. Protein product: CASSAQSPYGYTF.

Judged by abundance, this clonotype is medium-sized (0.01 to 0.1%). The chain is built from TRBV19 and TRBJ1-2, with a weak D call TRBD1 (5 bases). This CDR3 spans 13 amino acids. V lost 7 bases to trimming and J lost 0 bases, with 9 bases between them. CDR1 and CDR2 from the germline V gene are LNHDA and SQIVND (reference sequence). The CDR3: CASTKTANYGYTF. CDR3 DNA: TGTGCCAGTACCAAGACAGCTAACTATGGCTACACCTTC.

The chain combines TRBV10-3 with TRBJ2-1; 10 bases match TRBD1. V shed 11 bases, J shed 7 bases, and the junction held 5 bases outside the gene matches. The CDR3 consists of 12 residues. Germline assignment: CDR1 ENHRY and CDR2 SYGVKD. The CDR3 DNA reads as TGTGCCGCGGGGGACAGGGGTAATGAGCAGTTCTTC. It translates to CAAGDRGNEQFF.

The chain joins TRBV19 to TRBJ1-2; D is unclear. The V end was cut by 0 bases, the J end by 4 bases, with 6 bases between. The CDR3 spans 13 residues. Germline-derived CDR1 and CDR2 are LNHDA and SQIVND (reference sequence). DNA for the CDR3: TGTGCCAGTAGTATAGAGAGTTTCTATGGCTACACCTTC. This sequence encodes CASSIESFYGYTF. Full variable domain (rest looked up from reference TRBV19 and TRBJ1-2): DGGITQSPKYLFRKEGQNVTLSCEQNLNHDAMYWYRQDPGQGLRLIYYSQIVNDFQKGDIAEGYSVSREKKESFPLTVTSAQKNPTAFYLCASSIESFYGYTFGSGTRLTVV.

The chain couples TRBV2 to TRBJ2-7, with D perhaps matching TRBD1 (6 bases). The CDR3 consists of 12 residues. Germline V CDR1 and CDR2: SNHLY, FYNNEI. Deletions cut 8 bases from V and 3 bases from J, with 11 bases between. CDR3 residues: CASETGLYEQYF. CDR3 nucleotide sequence: TGTGCCAGCGAAACAGGGCTCTACGAGCAGTACTTC.

The chain has TRBV7-8 and TRBJ2-7; no firm D call. This CDR3 is 13 amino acids long. Germline CDR1 SGHVS, CDR2 FQNEAQ. V shed 6 bases and J shed 2 bases, with 11 bases lying between them. The CDR3 sequence is CASRFNTTYEQYF. The CDR3 DNA follows: TGTGCCAGCAGATTTAACACAACCTACGAGCAGTACTTC.

This clonotype has a count of ten or more. V gene TRBV7-9 combines with J gene TRBJ2-1, with 7 bases identical to TRBD1. The CDR3 is 15 amino acids. Per the germline V gene, CDR1 is SEHNR and CDR2 is FQNEAQ (reference sequence). V lost 5 bases, J lost 3 bases, and 7 bases stayed unmatched. CDR3 in amino acids: CASSPGQDLYNEQFF. CDR3 coding DNA: TGTGCCAGCAGCCCCGGACAGGACCTCTACAATGAGCAGTTCTTC.

This clonotype is judged medium-sized. This rearrangement joins TRBV7-9 to TRBJ1-4, with a tentative D call TRBD1 (5 bases). The V end was cut by 3 bases, the J end by 7 bases, with 6 bases between. The CDR3 spans 12 residues. The germline V gene has CDR1 SEHNR and CDR2 FQNEAQ (reference sequence). CDR3 amino acids: CASSLGGEKLFF. CDR3 DNA sequence: TGTGCCAGCAGCTTGGGGGGTGAAAAACTGTTTTTT. Supplemented by reference TRBV7-9 and TRBJ1-4, the full variable domain reads DTGVSQNPRHKITKRGQNVTFRCDPISEHNRLYWYRQTLGQGPEFLTYFQNEAQLEKSRLLSDRFSAERPKGSFSTLEIQRTEQGDSAMYLCASSLGGEKLFFGSGTQLSVL.

The chain has TRBV15 and TRBJ2-7, with 7 bases fitting TRBD2. J lost 10 bases, V lost 0 bases, and 6 bases had no gene match. The CDR3 sequence is 13 residues long. Looked up from germline, CDR1 is LNHNV and CDR2 is YYDKDF (reference sequence). CDR3 residues: CATSRDRTRGQYF. CDR3 sequence (DNA): TGTGCCACCAGCAGAGATAGGACTAGAGGACAGTACTTC.

The CDR3 protein is CASSQGLGQNGYTF. The DNA for the CDR3 is TGTGCCAGCAGCCAGGGACTAGGACAGAATGGCTACACCTTC. The chain joins TRBV4-2 to TRBJ1-2; a possible D gene is TRBD1 (6 bases). Germline CDR1 and CDR2: LGHNA and YNFKEQ. CDR3 length: 14 amino acids. With 3 bases removed from V and 6 bases from J, the gap between germline ends came to 14 bases.

The rearrangement uses TRBV25-1 and TRBJ2-7; D might be TRBD1 or TRBD2, each matching 5 bases. Trimming left V 1 base short and J 4 bases short, with 14 bases between. This CDR3 is 15 amino acids long. CDR1 and CDR2 from the germline V gene are MGHDK and SYGVNS. CDR3 DNA: TGTGCCAGCAGTGAATCCGGGACGCGCCAATACGAGCAGTACTTC. Translated, it gives CASSESGTRQYEQYF.

The genes are TRBV19 and TRBJ2-7; D is undetermined. Trimming pared 3 bases from V and 7 bases from J, leaving 13 bases between. Germline assignment: CDR1 LNHDA and CDR2 SQIVND (reference sequence). This CDR3 is 13 amino acids long. Here the CDR3 DNA reads TGTGCCAGTAGTATCCCGGGCTACGATGAGCAGTACTTC. Translation: CASSIPGYDEQYF. Full variable domain (rest looked up from reference TRBV19 and TRBJ2-7): DGGITQSPKYLFRKEGQNVTLSCEQNLNHDAMYWYRQDPGQGLRLIYYSQIVNDFQKGDIAEGYSVSREKKESFPLTVTSAQKNPTAFYLCASSIPGYDEQYFGPGTRLTVT.

In its sample, this clonotype was seen a few times. The chain has TRBV2 and TRBJ1-6; a weak D match, TRBD1 (5 bases). CDR3 size: 15 residues. Trimming took 9 bases from V and 5 from J, leaving 17 bases between them. The germline CDR1 and CDR2 sequences are SNHLY and FYNNEI. As DNA, the CDR3 is TGTGCCAGGCGCCAGGTGACAGCGAATAATTCACCCCTCCACTTT. The encoded protein is CARRQVTANNSPLHF.

The gene calls are TRBV29-1 and TRBJ2-2; D is unresolved. The CDR3 length is 14 residues. The V gene's germline CDR1 is SQVTM and CDR2 ANQGSEA. Trimming cost V 3 bases and J 0 bases, with 8 bases left between them. CDR3 sequence: CSVEGYTNTGELFF. The CDR3 coding sequence is TGCAGCGTTGAGGGGTATACGAACACCGGGGAGCTGTTTTTT.

As for this clonotype: A much larger clone differs by one base, so this may be a read error. The chain employs TRBV10-3 and TRBJ2-1, with 8 bases fitting TRBD1. The germline gives CDR1 ENHRY, CDR2 SYGVKD. The length of the CDR3 is 12 residues. Here the CDR3 reads CAIGQGYSEQFF. CDR3 coding DNA: TGTGCCATCGGACAGGGCTACAGTGAGCAGTTCTTC.

The chain recombines TRBV10-1 with TRBJ2-7, with TRBD1 matching over 8 bases. This CDR3 spans 17 amino acids. From germline, CDR1 is WNHNN and CDR2 SYGVQD (reference sequence). The ends lost 4 bases at V and 3 bases at J; junction bases unmatched: 14. The CDR3 sequence: CASSARDLTGGSYEQYF. The CDR3 nucleotides are TGCGCCAGCAGTGCTAGAGACCTAACAGGGGGGAGCTACGAGCAGTACTTC.